This entry describes one T cell receptor beta chain. Its antigen is not known. One end of the junction is discordant with germline, which a read error may explain. The investigators made TCR beta cDNA from about 510 ng total RNA, using a constant-region primer. Sequencing libraries for TCR beta derived from three nested multiplex PCR rounds that used slightly modified ARM-PCR. TRBV1-TRBV30 forward primers paired with a C-beta reverse primer drove the first two PCR rounds, 10 cycles each. TCRdb re-analysed the multiplex PCR reads in MiXCR, keeping a single row per CDR3 protein. The sample holds about 200,000 distinct CDR3 sequences; approximately 65% are singletons and the top ten take around 7.1%. Blood RNA was derived from unsorted whole blood, and germline DNA was extracted too. This specimen comes from a study of tumor-infiltrating lymphocytes in primary liver carcinoma. On the study more broadly: Samples had roughly 3.5 to 7.13 million productive TCRbeta reads, comparable between tissue types. Study findings and constraints: Significantly greater top-250-clone fractions characterized tumors relative to blood (p = 0.039). For tumor-adjacent and tumor-blood pairs, overlap was less than that seen for tumor region pairs. In the absence of sorting, bulk samples left CD4+ and CD8+ repertoires uncompared.

The CDR3 loop spans 15 amino acids. CDR1 MDHEN and CDR2 SYDVKM come from the germline V gene. V is TRBV28 and J is TRBJ1-4, with D possibly matching TRBD1 (5 bases). The TCR originated in a woman in her fifties or sixties with primary liver carcinoma and hepatitis B virus infection. The sequenced sample was peripheral blood. This chain's CDR3 is CAISLVGAANEKLFF. The CDR3, as DNA: TGTGCCATCAGTTTGGTCGGGGCAGCTAATGAAAAACTGTTTTTT.